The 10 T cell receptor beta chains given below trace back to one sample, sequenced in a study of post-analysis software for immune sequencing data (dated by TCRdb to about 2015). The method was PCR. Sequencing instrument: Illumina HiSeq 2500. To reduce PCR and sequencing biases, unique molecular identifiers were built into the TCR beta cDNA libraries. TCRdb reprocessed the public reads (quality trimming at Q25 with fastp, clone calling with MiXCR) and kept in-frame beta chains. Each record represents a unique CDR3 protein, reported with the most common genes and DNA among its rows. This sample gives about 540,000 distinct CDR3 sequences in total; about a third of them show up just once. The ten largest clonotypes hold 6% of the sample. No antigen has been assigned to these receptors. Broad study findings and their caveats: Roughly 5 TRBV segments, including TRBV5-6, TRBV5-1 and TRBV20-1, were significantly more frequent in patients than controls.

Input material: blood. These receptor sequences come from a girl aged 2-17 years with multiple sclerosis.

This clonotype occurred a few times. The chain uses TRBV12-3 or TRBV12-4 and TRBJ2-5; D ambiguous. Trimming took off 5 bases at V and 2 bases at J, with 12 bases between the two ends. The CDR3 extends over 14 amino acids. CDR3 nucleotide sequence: TGTGCCAGCAGTCCTTGGCCTGGACAAGAGACCCAGTACTTC. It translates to CASSPWPGQETQYF.

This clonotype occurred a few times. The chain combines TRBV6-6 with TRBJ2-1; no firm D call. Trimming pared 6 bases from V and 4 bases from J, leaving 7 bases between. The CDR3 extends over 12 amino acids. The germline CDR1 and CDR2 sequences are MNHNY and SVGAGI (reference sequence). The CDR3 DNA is TGTGCCAGCAGAGGGTATTACAATGAGCAGTTCTTC. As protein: CASRGYYNEQFF.

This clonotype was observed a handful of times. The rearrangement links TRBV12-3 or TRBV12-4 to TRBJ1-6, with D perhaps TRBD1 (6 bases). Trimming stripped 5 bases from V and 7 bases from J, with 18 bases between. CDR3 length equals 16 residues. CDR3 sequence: CASSHRLTGLNSPLHF. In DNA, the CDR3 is TGTGCCAGCAGTCATAGGCTAACAGGGTTAAATTCACCCCTCCACTTT.

DNA of the CDR3: TGTGCCAGCAGCTTACCCCTAATGAACACTGAAGCTTTCTTT. Protein product: CASSLPLMNTEAFF. The chain uses TRBV11-2 and TRBJ1-1; no firm D call. The V and J ends lost 2 bases and 0 bases respectively, with 7 bases between them. This CDR3 region has 14 residues. Germline lookup yields CDR1 SGHAT and CDR2 FQNNGV.

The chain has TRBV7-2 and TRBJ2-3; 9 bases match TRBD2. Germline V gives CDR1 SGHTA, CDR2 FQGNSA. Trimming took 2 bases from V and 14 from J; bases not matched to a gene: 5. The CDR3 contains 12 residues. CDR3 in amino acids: CASSLTAGGWYF. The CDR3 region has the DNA TGTGCCAGCAGCTTAACAGCGGGGGGATGGTATTTT.

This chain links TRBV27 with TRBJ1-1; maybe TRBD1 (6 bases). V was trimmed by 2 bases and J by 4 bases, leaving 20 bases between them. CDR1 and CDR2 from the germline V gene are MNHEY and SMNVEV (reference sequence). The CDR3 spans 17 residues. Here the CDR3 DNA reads TGTGCCAGCAGTTTAGTGAGGGGGGTGGTCATGACCACTGAAGCTTTCTTT. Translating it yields CASSLVRGVVMTTEAFF.

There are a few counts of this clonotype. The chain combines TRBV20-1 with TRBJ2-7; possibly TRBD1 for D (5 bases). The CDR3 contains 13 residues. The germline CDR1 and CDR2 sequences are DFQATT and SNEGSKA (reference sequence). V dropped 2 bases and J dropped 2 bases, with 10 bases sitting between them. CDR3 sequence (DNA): TGCAGTGCTAGATTCGGCAGGGCCTACGAGCAGTACTTC. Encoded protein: CSARFGRAYEQYF.

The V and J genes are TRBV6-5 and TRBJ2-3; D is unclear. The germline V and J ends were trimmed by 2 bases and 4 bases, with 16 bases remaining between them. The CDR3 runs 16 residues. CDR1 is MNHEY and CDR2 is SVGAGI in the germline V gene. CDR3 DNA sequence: TGTGCCAGCAGTTACGACACCCTCGGTTTCTCAGATACGCAGTATTTT. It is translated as CASSYDTLGFSDTQYF.

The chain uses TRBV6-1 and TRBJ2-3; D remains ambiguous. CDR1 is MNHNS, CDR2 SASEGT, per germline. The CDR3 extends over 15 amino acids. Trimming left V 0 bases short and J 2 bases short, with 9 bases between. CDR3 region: CASSEAPILTDTQYF. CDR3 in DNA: TGTGCCAGCAGTGAAGCGCCCATTCTCACAGATACGCAGTATTTT.

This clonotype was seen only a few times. The CDR3 is CAITELGNSYEQYF. The CDR3 region has the DNA TGTGCCATCACCGAACTGGGGAACTCCTACGAGCAGTACTTC. The rearrangement links TRBV10-3 to TRBJ2-7; the D is unclear. Trimming took 7 bases from V and 0 from J, leaving 13 bases between them. The V gene's germline CDR1 is ENHRY and CDR2 SYGVKD. The CDR3 is 14 amino acids.